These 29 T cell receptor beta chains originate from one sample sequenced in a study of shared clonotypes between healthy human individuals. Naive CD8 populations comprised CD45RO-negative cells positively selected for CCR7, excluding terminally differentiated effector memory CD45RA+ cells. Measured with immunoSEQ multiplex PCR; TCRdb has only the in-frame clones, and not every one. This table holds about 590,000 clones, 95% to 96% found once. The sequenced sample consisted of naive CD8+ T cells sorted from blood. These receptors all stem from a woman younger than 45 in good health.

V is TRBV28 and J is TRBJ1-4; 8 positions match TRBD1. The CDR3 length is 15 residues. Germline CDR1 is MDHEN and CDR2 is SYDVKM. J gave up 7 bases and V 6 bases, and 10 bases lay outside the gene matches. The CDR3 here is CASRDRQGKREKLFF. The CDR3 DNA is TGTGCCAGCAGAGACCGACAGGGGAAACGTGAAAAACTGTTTTTT.

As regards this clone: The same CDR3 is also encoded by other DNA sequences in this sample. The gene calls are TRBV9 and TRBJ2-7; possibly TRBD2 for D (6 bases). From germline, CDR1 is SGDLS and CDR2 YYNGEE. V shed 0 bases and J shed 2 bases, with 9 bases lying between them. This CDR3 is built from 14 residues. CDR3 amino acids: CASSVGGGTYEQYF. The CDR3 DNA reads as TGTGCCAGCAGCGTAGGTGGGGGGACCTACGAGCAGTACTTC.

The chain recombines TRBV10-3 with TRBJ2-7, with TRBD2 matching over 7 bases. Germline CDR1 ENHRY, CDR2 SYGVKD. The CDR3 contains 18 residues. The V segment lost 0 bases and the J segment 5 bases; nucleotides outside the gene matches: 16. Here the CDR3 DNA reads TGTGCCATCAGTGAGTCGGGCGCGGGAGCTCCCCCCGGCCACGAGCAGTACTTC. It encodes CAISESGAGAPPGHEQYF.

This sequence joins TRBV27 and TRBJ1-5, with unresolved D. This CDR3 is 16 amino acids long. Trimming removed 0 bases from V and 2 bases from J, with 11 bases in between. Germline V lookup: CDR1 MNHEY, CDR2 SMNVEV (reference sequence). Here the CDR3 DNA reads TGTGCCAGCAGTTTATCGGTGTCAGGAGGCAATCAGCCCCAGCATTTT. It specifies CASSLSVSGGNQPQHF.

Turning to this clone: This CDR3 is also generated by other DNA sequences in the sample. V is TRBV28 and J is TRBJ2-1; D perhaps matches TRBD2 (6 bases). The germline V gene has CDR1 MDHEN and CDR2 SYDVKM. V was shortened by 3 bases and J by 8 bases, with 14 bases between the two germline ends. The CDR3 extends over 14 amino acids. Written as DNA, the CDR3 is TGTGCCAGCAGTTTCAGACTAGTCGGGGATGAGCAGTTCTTC. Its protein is CASSFRLVGDEQFF.

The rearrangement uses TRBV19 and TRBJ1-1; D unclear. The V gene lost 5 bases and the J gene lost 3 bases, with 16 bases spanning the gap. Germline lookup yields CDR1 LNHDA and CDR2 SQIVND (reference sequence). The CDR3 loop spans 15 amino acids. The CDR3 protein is CASSRAWEEDTEAFF. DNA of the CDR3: TGTGCCAGTAGTCGGGCTTGGGAGGAGGACACTGAAGCTTTCTTT.

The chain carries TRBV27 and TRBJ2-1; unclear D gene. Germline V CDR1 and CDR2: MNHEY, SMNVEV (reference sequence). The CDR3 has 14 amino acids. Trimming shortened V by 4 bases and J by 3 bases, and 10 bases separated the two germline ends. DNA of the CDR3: TGTGCCAGCAGTTCTCCGGCAGTCTACAATGAGCAGTTCTTC. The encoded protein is CASSSPAVYNEQFF.

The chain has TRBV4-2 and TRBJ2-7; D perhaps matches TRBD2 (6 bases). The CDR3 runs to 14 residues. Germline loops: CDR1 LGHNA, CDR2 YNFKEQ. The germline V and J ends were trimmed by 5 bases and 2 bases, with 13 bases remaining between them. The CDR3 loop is CASSNRDLPYEQYF. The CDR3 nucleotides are TGTGCCAGCAGCAACCGGGACTTACCCTACGAGCAGTACTTC.

The CDR3 region is CASSEELAGGLNEQFF. The CDR3 DNA follows: TGTGCCAGCAGTGAGGAACTAGCGGGAGGGCTCAATGAGCAGTTCTTC. V gene TRBV25-1 combines with J gene TRBJ2-1, with TRBD2 matching over 13 bases. The germline V gene encodes CDR1 MGHDK and CDR2 SYGVNS. The CDR3 has 16 amino acids. Unmatched junction bases numbered 5, after V lost 3 bases and J lost 6 bases.

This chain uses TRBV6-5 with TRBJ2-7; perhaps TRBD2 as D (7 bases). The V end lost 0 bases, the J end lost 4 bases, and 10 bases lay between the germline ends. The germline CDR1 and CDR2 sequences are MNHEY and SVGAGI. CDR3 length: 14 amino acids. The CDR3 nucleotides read TGTGCCAGCAGTTACTCGAGGGGGGGTTACGAGCAGTACTTC. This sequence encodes CASSYSRGGYEQYF.

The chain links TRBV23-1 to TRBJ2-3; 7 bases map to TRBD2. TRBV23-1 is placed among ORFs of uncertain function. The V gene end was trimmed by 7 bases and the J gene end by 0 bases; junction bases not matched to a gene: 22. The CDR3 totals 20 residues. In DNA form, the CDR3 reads TGCGCCAGCAAAAATACCGGGACTACATCGGGCTTAGCTAGCACAGATACGCAGTATTTT. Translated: CASKNTGTTSGLASTDTQYF.

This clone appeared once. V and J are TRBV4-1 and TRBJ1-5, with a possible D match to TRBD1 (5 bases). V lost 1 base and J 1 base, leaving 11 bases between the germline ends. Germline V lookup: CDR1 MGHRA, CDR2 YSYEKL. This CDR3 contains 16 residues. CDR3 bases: TGCGCCAGCAGCCAAGGGGGCGGACACAGCAATCAGCCCCAGCATTTT. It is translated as CASSQGGGHSNQPQHF.

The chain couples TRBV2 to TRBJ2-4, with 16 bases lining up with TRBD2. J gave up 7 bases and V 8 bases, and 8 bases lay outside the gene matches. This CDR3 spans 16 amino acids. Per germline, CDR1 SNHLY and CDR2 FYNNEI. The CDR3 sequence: CASGSGTSGRGNIQYF. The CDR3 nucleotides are TGTGCCAGCGGCTCGGGGACTAGCGGGAGGGGCAACATTCAGTACTTC.

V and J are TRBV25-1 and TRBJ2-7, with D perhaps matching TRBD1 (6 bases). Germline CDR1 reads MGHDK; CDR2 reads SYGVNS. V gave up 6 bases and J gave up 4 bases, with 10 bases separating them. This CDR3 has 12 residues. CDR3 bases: TGTGCCAGCAGACAGGGTTGGTACGAGCAGTACTTC. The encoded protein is CASRQGWYEQYF.

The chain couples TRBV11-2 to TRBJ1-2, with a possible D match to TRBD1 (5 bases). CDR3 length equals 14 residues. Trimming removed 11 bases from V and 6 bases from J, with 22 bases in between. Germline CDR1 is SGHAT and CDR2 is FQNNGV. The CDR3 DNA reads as TGTGCCGCGGGTTTTGGCGCCCGGGGGGATGGCTACACCTTC. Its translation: CAAGFGARGDGYTF.

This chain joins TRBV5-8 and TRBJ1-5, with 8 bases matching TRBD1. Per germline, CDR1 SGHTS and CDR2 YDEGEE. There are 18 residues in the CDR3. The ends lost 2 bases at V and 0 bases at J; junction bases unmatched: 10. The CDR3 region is CASSFFPGQGDSNQPQHF. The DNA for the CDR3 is TGTGCCAGCAGCTTTTTCCCCGGACAGGGCGATAGCAATCAGCCCCAGCATTTT.

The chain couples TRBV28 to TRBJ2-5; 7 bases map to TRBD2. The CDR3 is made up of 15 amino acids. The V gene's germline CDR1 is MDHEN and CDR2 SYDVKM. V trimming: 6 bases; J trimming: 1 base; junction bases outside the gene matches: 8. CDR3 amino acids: CASSYSLAVQETQYF. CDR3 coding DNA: TGTGCCAGCAGCTATTCCCTAGCGGTCCAAGAGACCCAGTACTTC.

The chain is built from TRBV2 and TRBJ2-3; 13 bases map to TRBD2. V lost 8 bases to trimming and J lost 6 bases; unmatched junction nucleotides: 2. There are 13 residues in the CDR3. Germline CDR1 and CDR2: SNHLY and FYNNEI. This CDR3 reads CASGLAGADTQYF. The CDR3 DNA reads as TGTGCCAGCGGACTAGCGGGAGCGGATACGCAGTATTTT.

The DNA for the CDR3 is TGTGCCAGCAGCTTGGGGGGCTATGGCTACACCTTC. It yields the protein CASSLGGYGYTF. This sequence joins TRBV5-5 and TRBJ1-2; D is undetermined. Trimming cost V 0 bases and J 4 bases, with 4 bases left between them. Germline V CDR1 and CDR2: SGHKS, YYEKEE (reference sequence). CDR3 size: 12 residues.

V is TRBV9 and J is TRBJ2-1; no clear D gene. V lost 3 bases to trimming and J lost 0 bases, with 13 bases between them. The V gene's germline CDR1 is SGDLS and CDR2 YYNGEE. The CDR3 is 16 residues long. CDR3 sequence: CASSANSRSSYNEQFF. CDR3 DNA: TGTGCCAGCAGCGCCAATTCAAGAAGCTCCTACAATGAGCAGTTCTTC.

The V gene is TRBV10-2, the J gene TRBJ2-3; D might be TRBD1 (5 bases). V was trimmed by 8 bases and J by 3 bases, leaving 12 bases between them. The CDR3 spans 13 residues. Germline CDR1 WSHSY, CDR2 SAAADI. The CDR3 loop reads CASLGPTTDTQYF. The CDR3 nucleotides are TGCGCCAGCCTGGGGCCCACGACAGATACGCAGTATTTT.

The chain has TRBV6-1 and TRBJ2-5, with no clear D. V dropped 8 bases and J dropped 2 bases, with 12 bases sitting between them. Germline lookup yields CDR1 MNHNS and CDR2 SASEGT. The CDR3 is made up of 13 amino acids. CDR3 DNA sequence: TGTGCCAGCCAAGGACGGATACAAGAGACCCAGTACTTC. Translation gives CASQGRIQETQYF.

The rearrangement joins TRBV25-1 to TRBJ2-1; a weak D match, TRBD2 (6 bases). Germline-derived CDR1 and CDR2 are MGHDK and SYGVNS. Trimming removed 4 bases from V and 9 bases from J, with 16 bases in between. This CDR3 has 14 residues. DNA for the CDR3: TGTGCCAGCAGTGCCCAAGTGGGGCGGGGTGAGCAGTTCTTC. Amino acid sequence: CASSAQVGRGEQFF.

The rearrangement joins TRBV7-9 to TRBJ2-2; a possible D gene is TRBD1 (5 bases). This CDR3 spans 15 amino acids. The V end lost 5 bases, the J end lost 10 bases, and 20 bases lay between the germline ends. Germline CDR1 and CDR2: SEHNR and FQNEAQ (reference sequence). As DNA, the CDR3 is TGTGCCAGCAGCCCTGGTTGGGGCAGGGTCGTGGAGCTGTTTTTT. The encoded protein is CASSPGWGRVVELFF.

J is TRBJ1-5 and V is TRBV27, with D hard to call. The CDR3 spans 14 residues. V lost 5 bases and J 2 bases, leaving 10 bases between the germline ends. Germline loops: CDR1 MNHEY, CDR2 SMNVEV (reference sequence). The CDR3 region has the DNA TGTGCCAGCAGTCCCGGCAGAGGCAATCAGCCCCAGCATTTT. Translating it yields CASSPGRGNQPQHF.

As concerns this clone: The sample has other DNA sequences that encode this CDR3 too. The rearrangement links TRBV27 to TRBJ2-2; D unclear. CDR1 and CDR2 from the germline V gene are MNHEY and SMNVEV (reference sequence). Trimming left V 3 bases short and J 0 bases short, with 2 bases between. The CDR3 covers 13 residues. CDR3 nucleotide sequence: TGTGCCAGCAGTTTGACGAACACCGGGGAGCTGTTTTTT. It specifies CASSLTNTGELFF.

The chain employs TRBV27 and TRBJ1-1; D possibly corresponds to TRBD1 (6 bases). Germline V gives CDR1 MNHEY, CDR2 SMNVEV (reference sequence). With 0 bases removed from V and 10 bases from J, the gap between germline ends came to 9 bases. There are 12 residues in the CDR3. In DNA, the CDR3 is TGTGCCAGCAGTTTATCAGGGGGTGTAGCTTTCTTT. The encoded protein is CASSLSGGVAFF.

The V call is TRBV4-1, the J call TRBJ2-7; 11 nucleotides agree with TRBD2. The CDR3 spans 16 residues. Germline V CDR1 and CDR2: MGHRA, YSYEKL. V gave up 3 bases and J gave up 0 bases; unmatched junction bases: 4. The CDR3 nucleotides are TGCGCCAGCAGCCACCCTCTAGCGGGAGGCTCCTACGAGCAGTACTTC. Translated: CASSHPLAGGSYEQYF.

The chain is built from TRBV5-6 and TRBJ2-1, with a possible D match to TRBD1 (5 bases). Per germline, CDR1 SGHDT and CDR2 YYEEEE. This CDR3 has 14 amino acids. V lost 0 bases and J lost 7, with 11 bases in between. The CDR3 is CASSLGQGPNEQFF. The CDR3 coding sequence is TGTGCCAGCAGCTTGGGGCAGGGCCCGAATGAGCAGTTCTTC.